This TCR beta chain was identified in a study of T-cell reconstitution after alpha-beta-depleted transplantation in children. Study findings and constraints: Newly produced T cells mostly accounted for T-cell counts and diversity one year post-transplant. Reportedly, roughly two months post-transplant, alpha-beta T cells arose from several hundred expanded graft clones. For some patients, TCRbeta diversity was high at day 60 because of recipient T cells and thymic progenitors that survived.

The length of the CDR3 is 14 residues. V was trimmed by 0 bases and J by 4 bases, leaving 9 bases between them. CDR1 and CDR2 (germline): ENHRY, SYGVKD. During its preparation, the TCRbeta library received unique molecular identifiers. TCRdb redid the calling of the PCR reads with MiXCR, one entry per CDR3 protein. Here the sample spans approximately 80,000 distinct CDR3 sequences, around 14% being singletons. This clonotype turned up a few times. Its specificity is not known. This TCR came from a male patient between 2 and 9 years old who had a stem cell transplant for acute lymphoblastic leukemia, so the T cells may come from the graft donor. V is TRBV10-3 and J is TRBJ1-2; D possibly corresponds to TRBD1 (5 bases). The sample consisted of PBMCs, mostly from graft donor cells, taken 180 days after TCRalphabeta/CD19-depleted stem cell transplant. The CDR3: CAISESGLIYGYTF. In DNA, the CDR3 is TGTGCCATCAGTGAGTCGGGACTGATCTATGGCTACACCTTC.